A selection of T cell receptor beta chains follows, all from one sample in a study of blood T cell repertoires in COVID-19. TCRdb's copy holds only in-frame clones and misses some; the assay was immunoSEQ multiplex PCR. The sample carries under 300,000 clones, around nine tenths recorded once. Sequencing used peripheral blood. These receptor sequences come from a man aged 50 to 59 with acute or convalescent COVID-19. CDR3s include the opening cysteine and the closing phenylalanine or tryptophan. Fields, in order: CDR3 length, clone size, V gene, D gene, J gene, CDR3 DNA, CDR3 protein. A D gene is named only where the DNA matches it firmly. Expanded clones get a size class; other rows say once, few or many, or leave the size out.

12	.	TRBV2	.	TRBJ2-7	TGTGCCAGCAGTGCCTATCTATACGAGCAGTACTTC	CASSAYLYEQYF
15	.	TRBV5-4	.	TRBJ1-1	TGTGCCAGCAGCTTGCGACAGGCCATGAACACTGAAGCTTTCTTT	CASSLRQAMNTEAFF
14	.	TRBV7-9	.	TRBJ1-1	TGTGCCAGCAGCCCCCTGACAGTGAACACTGAAGCTTTCTTT	CASSPLTVNTEAFF
16	.	TRBV27	.	TRBJ2-7	TGTGCCAGCAGTTTCTACGACCACGGGAAAGGCTACGAGCAGTACTTC	CASSFYDHGKGYEQYF
13	.	TRBV6-5	TRBD1	TRBJ2-7	TGTGCCAGCAGTCGAGGACAGGGTGGTGAGCAGTACTTC	CASSRGQGGEQYF
16	.	TRBV3-1/TRBV3-2	TRBD1	TRBJ1-2	TGTGCCAGCAGCCAACCTGGCGTCGACAGGGGGCTTGGCTACACCTTC	CASSQPGVDRGLGYTF
15	.	TRBV7-3	.	TRBJ2-1	TGTGCCAGCAGCCAGAGTGCCGGGAGAACCAATGAGCAGTTCTTC	CASSQSAGRTNEQFF
11	many	TRBV29-1	.	TRBJ2-2	TGCAGCGGCGGGAACACCGGGGAGCTGTTTTTT	CSGGNTGELFF
13	.	TRBV6-5	TRBD1	TRBJ2-7	TGTGCCAGCAGTTCCACAGGGGTATACGAGCAGTACTTC	CASSSTGVYEQYF
15	.	TRBV7-8	.	TRBJ2-1	TGTGCCAGCAGCCGCCCTGACTGGCCCTACAATGAGCAGTTCTTC	CASSRPDWPYNEQFF
14	.	TRBV3-1/TRBV3-2	.	TRBJ2-7	TGTGCCAGCAGCGTAAGGGCAGGGGTCCCCGAGCAGTACTTC	CASSVRAGVPEQYF
15	.	TRBV6-5	.	TRBJ1-5	TGTGCCAGCAGTCGGGGGAGTGGGGTGTATCAGCCCCAGCATTTT	CASSRGSGVYQPQHF
16	.	TRBV11-2	TRBD2	TRBJ2-3	TGTGCCAGCAGCTTAGAGGCGGGGGGGCCGCGAGATACGCAGTATTTT	CASSLEAGGPRDTQYF
15	.	TRBV4-1	.	TRBJ2-2	TGCGCCAGCAGCCAAGATACAGGGCGGGCCGGGGAGCTGTTTTTT	CASSQDTGRAGELFF
14	.	TRBV25-1	.	TRBJ2-2	TGTGCCAGCAGTGCGCCCGGGGGTGGCGGGGAGCTGTTTTTT	CASSAPGGGGELFF
15	once	TRBV10-3	.	TRBJ2-7	TGTGCCATCAGTGACACCAGGTCAGTCAACTACGAGCAGTACTTC	CAISDTRSVNYEQYF
14	.	TRBV27	.	TRBJ1-2	TGTGCCAGCAGTTTAGATCGGTCAGGGAATGGCTACACCTTC	CASSLDRSGNGYTF
17	.	TRBV6-2/TRBV6-3	TRBD1	TRBJ1-1	TGTGCCAGCAGTTATCTGGGACAGGGGGCGTGGAACACTGAAGCTTTCTTT	CASSYLGQGAWNTEAFF
15	.	TRBV19	.	TRBJ1-4	TGTGCCAGTAGTATAGGACAGGTCCCTAGCGAAAAACTGTTTTTT	CASSIGQVPSEKLFF
16	.	TRBV4-1	TRBD2	TRBJ2-1	TGCGCCAGCAGCCAGTTAGCGGGGAGCTCCTACAATGAGCAGTTCTTC	CASSQLAGSSYNEQFF
14	.	TRBV5-1	TRBD1	TRBJ1-1	TGCGCCAGCAGCCCTCGGACAGGGGGCACTGAAGCTTTCTTT	CASSPRTGGTEAFF
14	.	TRBV18	TRBD1	TRBJ1-2	TGTGCCAGCTCTCCCGGGACAGGGAACTATGGCTACACCTTC	CASSPGTGNYGYTF
15	.	TRBV7-9	TRBD1	TRBJ1-5	TGTGCCAGCAGCTTACAGACAGGGGTCAATCAGCCCCAGCATTTT	CASSLQTGVNQPQHF
15	.	TRBV10-2	.	TRBJ2-3	TGCGCCAGTTTTCCAAAAGGGGGGGGCACAGATACGCAGTATTTT	CASFPKGGGTDTQYF
13	.	TRBV10-3	TRBD1	TRBJ1-2	TGTGCCATCAGCGGACAGGTGAACTATGGCTACACCTTC	CAISGQVNYGYTF
16	.	TRBV19	TRBD2	TRBJ2-2	TGTGCCAGTACCGAGGGGGGACTAGGTCACACCGGGGAGCTGTTTTTT	CASTEGGLGHTGELFF
15	.	TRBV5-6	.	TRBJ2-7	TGTGCCAGCAGCCCAGGACACGTGGGCTCCTACGAGCAGTACTTC	CASSPGHVGSYEQYF
17	.	TRBV18	.	TRBJ1-4	TGTGCCAGCTCACCCTTCGTGCAGGGAACGGCTAATGAAAAACTGTTTTTT	CASSPFVQGTANEKLFF
12	.	TRBV11-2	TRBD1	TRBJ2-3	TGTGCCTCGCAGGGGGAAACAGATACGCAGTATTTT	CASQGETDTQYF
15	.	TRBV3-1/TRBV3-2	TRBD2	TRBJ2-1	TGTGCCAGCAGCCTATCTAGCGGGGGGGCCCGTGAGCAGTTCTTC	CASSLSSGGAREQFF
15	.	TRBV11-3	TRBD1	TRBJ2-1	TGTGCCAGCAGCCCCGGACAGGGGAGAAACAATGAGCAGTTCTTC	CASSPGQGRNNEQFF
11	.	TRBV2	.	TRBJ2-2	TGTGCCAGCAGTGAAGTGGGCATGACAATTTTT	CASSEVGMTIF
14	.	TRBV5-1	.	TRBJ1-2	TGCGCCAGCAGCTTGGGGAGCAACGTCTATGGCTACACCTTC	CASSLGSNVYGYTF
15	.	TRBV11-2	TRBD1	TRBJ1-1	TGTGCCAGCAAAGCCGCCGGGACAGGGATCACTGAAGCTTTCTTT	CASKAAGTGITEAFF
11	.	TRBV20-1	.	TRBJ2-5	TGCAGTGCTAAGCGGCTAGAGACCCAGTACTTC	CSAKRLETQYF
15	.	TRBV6-5	.	TRBJ1-1	TGTGCCAGCAGTCACGACAGTTTTGCGAACACTGAAGCTTTCTTT	CASSHDSFANTEAFF
15	.	TRBV9	.	TRBJ1-6	TGTGCCAGCAGCCATACCGGGACATACAATTCACCCCTCCACTTT	CASSHTGTYNSPLHF
14	.	TRBV4-1	TRBD1	TRBJ1-2	TGCGCCAGCAGCCAGACAGGGGAAACGTATGGCTACACCTTC	CASSQTGETYGYTF
12	.	TRBV5-6	.	TRBJ1-2	TGTGCCAGCAGCCTCCGGGAGTATGGCTACACCTTC	CASSLREYGYTF